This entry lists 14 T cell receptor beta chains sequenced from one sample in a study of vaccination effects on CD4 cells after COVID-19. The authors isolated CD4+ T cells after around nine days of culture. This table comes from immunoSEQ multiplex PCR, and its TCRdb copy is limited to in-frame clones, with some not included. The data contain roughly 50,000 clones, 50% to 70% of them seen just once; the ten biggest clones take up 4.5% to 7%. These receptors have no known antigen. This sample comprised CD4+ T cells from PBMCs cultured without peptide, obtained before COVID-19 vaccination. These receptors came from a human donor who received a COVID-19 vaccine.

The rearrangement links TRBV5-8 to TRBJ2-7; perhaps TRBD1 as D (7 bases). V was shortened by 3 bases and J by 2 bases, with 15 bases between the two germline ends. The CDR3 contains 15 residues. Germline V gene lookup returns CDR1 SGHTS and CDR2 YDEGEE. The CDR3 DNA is TGTGCCAGCAGCTCATCGGGCAGGGGGGCCTACGAGCAGTACTTC. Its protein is CASSSSGRGAYEQYF.

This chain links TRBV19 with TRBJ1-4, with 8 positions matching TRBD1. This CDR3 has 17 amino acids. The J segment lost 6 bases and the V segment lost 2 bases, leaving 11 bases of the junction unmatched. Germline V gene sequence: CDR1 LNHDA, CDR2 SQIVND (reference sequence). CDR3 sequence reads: CASSILGQGRVDEKLFF. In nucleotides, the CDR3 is TGTGCCAGTAGTATACTAGGACAGGGAAGGGTCGATGAAAAACTGTTTTTT.

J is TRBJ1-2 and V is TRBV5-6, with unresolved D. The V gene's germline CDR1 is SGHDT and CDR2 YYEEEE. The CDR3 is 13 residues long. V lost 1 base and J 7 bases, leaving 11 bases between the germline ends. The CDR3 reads CASSLYDVAGYTF. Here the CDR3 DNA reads TGTGCCAGCAGCTTGTATGACGTGGCTGGCTACACCTTC.

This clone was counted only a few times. The CDR3 DNA follows: TGTGCCAGTAGTACGACAGGAACCTATGAAAAACTGTTTTTT. This codes for CASSTTGTYEKLFF. The chain carries TRBV19 and TRBJ1-4, with a possible D match to TRBD1 (6 bases). Per the germline V gene, CDR1 is LNHDA and CDR2 is SQIVND (reference sequence). V was shortened by 4 bases and J by 6 bases, with 12 bases between the two germline ends. The CDR3 spans 14 residues.

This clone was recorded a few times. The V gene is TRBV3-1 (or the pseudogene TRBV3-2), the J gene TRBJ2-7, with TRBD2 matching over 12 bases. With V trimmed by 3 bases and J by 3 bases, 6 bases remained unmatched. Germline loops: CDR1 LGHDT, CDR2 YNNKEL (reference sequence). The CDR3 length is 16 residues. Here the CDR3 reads CASSHRLAGAFYEQYF. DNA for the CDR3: TGTGCCAGCAGCCACCGACTAGCGGGGGCGTTCTACGAGCAGTACTTC.

CDR3 loop: CASSLYDSNQPQHF. The CDR3 DNA follows: TGTGCCAGCAGTTTATATGATAGCAATCAGCCCCAGCATTTT. The chain couples TRBV28 to TRBJ1-5, with unresolved D. This CDR3 is 14 amino acids long. CDR1 is MDHEN and CDR2 is SYDVKM in the germline V gene. Between the trimmed V and J ends, which lost 1 base and 0 bases, there was a span of 4 bases.

CDR3 nucleotide sequence: TGTGCCAGCAGCCAAGGGGCTATCTCTGGAAACACCATATATTTT. Translating gives CASSQGAISGNTIYF. J is TRBJ1-3 and V is TRBV3-1 (or the pseudogene TRBV3-2); D remains unclear. CDR1 and CDR2 (germline): LGHDT, YNNKEL (reference sequence). Trimming pared 1 base from V and 0 bases from J, leaving 7 bases between. This CDR3 comprises 15 residues.

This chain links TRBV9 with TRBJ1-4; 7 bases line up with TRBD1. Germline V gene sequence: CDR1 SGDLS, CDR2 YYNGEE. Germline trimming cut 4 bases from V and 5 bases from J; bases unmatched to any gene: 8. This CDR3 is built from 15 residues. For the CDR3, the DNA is TGTGCCAGCAGCACTCGACAGGGCTGGAATGAAAAACTGTTTTTT. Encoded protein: CASSTRQGWNEKLFF.

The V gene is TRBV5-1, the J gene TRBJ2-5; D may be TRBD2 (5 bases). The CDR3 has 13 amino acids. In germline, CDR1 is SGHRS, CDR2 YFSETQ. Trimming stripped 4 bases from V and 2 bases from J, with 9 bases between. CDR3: CASSPGLQETQYF. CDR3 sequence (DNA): TGCGCCAGCAGCCCAGGACTGCAAGAGACCCAGTACTTC.

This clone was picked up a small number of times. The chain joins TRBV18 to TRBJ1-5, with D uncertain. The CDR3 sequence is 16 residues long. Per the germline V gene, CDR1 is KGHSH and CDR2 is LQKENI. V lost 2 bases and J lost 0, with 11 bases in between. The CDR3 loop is CASSPNSVNSNQPQHF. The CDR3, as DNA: TGTGCCAGCTCACCAAATTCGGTTAATAGCAATCAGCCCCAGCATTTT.

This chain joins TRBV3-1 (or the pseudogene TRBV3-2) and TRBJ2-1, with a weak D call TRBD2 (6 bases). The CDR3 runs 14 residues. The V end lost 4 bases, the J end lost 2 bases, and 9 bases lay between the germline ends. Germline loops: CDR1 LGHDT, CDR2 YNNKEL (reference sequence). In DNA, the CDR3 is TGTGCCAGCAGCCCTCGACTAGCCTACAATGAGCAGTTCTTC. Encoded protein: CASSPRLAYNEQFF.

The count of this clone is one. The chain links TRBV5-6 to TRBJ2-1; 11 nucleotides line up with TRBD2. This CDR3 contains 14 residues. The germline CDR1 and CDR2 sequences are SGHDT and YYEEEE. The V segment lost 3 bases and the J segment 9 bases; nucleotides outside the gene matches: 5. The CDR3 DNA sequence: TGTGCCAGCAGCTACCCGGGACTAGCGGTTGAGCAGTTCTTC. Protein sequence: CASSYPGLAVEQFF. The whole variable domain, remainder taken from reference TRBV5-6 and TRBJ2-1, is DAGVTQSPTHLIKTRGQQVTLRCSPKSGHDTVSWYQQALGQGPQFIFQYYEEEERQRGNFPDRFSGHQFPNYSSELNVNALLLGDSALYLCASSYPGLAVEQFFGPGTRLTVL.

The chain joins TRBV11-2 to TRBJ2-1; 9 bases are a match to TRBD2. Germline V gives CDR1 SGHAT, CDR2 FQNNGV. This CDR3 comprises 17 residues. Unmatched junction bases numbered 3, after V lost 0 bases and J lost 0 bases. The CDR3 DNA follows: TGTGCCAGCAGCTTAGAGATAGCGGGGGCCTCCTACAATGAGCAGTTCTTC. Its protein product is CASSLEIAGASYNEQFF.

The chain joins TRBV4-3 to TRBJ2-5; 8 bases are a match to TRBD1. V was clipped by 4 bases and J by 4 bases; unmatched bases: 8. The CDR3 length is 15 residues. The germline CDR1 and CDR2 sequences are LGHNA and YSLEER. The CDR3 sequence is CASSPQGAQGETQYF. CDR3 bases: TGCGCCAGCAGCCCCCAGGGGGCGCAGGGAGAGACCCAGTACTTC.